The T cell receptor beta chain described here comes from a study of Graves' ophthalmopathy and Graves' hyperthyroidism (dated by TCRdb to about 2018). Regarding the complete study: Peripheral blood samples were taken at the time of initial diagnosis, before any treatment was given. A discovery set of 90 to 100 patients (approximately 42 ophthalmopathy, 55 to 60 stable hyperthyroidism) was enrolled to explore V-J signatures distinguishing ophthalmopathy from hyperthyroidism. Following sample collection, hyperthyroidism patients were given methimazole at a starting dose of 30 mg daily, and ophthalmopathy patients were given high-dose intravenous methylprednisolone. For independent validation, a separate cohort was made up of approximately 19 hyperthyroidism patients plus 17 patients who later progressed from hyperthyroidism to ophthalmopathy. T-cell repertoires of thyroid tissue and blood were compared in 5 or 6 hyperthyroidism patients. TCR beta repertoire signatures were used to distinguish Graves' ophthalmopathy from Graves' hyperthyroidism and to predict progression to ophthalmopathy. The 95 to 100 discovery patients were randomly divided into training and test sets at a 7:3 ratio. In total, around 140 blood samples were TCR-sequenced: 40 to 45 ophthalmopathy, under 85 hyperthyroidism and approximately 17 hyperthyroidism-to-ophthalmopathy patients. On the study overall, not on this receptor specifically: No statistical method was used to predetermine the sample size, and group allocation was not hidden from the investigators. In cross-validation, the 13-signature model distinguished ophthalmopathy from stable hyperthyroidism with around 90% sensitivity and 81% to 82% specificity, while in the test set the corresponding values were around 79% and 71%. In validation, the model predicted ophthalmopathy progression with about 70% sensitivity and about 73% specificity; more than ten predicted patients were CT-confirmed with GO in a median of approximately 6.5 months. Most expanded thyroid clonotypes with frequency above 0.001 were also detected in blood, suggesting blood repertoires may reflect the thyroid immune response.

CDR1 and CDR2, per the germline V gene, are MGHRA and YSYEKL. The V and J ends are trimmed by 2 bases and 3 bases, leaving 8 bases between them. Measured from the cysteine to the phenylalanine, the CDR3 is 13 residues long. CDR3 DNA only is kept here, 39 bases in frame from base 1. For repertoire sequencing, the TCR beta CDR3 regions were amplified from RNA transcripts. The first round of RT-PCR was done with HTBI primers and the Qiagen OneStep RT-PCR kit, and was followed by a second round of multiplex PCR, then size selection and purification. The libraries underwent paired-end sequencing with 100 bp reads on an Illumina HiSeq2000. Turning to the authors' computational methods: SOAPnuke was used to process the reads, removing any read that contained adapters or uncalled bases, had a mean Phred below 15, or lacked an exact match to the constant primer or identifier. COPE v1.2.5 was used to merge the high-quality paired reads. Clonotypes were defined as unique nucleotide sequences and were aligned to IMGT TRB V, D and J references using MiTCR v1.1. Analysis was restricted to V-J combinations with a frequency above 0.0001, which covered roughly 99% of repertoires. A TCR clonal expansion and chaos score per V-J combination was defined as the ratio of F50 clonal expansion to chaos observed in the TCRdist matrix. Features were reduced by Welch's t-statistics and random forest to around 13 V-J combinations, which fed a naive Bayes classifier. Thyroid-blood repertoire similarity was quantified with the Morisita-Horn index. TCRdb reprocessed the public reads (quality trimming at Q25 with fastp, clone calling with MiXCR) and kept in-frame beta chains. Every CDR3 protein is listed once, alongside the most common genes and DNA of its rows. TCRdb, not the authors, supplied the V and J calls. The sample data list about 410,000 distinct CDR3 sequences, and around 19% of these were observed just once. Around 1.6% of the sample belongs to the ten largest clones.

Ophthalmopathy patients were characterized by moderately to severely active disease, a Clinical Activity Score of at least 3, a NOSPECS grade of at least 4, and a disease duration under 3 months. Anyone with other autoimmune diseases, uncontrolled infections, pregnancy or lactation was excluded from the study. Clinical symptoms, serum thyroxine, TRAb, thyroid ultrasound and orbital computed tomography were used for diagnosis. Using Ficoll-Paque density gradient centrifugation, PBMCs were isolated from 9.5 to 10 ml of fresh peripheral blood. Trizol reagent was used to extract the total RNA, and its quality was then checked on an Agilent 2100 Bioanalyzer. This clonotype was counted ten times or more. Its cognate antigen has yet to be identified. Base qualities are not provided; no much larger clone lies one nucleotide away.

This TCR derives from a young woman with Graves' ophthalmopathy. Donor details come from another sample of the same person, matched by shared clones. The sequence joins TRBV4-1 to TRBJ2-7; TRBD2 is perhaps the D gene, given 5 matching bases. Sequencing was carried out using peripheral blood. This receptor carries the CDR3 CASSQTGDYEQYF. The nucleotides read TGCGCCAGCAGCCAAACCGGGGACTACGAGCAGTACTTC.